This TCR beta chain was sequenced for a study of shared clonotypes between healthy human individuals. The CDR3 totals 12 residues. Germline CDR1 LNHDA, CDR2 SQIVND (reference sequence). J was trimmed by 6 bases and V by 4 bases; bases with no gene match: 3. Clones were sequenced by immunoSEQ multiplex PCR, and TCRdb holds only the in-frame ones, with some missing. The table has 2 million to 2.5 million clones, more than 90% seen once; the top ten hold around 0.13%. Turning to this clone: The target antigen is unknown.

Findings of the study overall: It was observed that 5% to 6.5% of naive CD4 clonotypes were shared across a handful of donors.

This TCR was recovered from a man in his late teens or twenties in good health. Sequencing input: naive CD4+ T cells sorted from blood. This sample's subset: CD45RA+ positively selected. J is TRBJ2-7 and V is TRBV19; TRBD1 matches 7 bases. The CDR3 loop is CASSKGQAEQYF. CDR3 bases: TGTGCCAGTAGTAAAGGACAGGCCGAGCAGTACTTC.